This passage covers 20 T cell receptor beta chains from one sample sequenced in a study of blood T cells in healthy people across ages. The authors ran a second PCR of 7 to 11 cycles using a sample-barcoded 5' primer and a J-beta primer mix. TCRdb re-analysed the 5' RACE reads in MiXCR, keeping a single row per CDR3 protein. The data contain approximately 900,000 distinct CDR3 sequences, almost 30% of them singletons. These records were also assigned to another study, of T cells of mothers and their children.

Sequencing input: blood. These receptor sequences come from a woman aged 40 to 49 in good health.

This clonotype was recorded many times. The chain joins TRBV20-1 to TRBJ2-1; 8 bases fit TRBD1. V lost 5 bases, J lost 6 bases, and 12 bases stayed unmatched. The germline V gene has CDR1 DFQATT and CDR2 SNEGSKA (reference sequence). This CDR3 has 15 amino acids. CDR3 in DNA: TGCAGTGCTCCCCTCGGACAGGGTAGGTCCAATGAGCAGTTCTTC. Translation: CSAPLGQGRSNEQFF.

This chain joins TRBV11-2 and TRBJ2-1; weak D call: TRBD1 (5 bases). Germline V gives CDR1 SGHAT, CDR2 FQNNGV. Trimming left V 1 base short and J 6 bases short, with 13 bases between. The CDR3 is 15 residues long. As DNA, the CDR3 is TGTGCCAGCAGCTTAGCACCCGACAGCGCCAATGAGCAGTTCTTC. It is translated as CASSLAPDSANEQFF.

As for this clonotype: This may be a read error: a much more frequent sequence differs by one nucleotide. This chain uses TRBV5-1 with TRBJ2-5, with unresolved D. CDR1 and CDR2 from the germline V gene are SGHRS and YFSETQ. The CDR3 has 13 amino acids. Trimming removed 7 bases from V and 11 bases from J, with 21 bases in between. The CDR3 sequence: CASGPRSYNEQYF. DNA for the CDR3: TGCGCCAGCGGACCCAGGTCCTACAATGAGCAGTACTTC.

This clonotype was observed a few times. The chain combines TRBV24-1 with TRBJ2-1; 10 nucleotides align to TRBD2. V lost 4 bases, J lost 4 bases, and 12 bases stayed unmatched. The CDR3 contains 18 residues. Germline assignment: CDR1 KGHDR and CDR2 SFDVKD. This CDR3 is CATSDRGAGLAVYNEQFF. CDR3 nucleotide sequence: TGTGCCACCAGTGACCGGGGGGCCGGACTAGCGGTATACAATGAGCAGTTCTTC.

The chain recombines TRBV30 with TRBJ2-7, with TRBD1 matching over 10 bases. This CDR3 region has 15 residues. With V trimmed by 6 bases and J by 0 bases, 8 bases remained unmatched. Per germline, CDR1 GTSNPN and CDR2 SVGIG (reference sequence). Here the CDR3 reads CACPMDRGSSYEQYF. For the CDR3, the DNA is TGTGCCTGCCCAATGGACAGGGGGAGCTCCTACGAGCAGTACTTC. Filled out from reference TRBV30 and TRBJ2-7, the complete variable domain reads SQTIHQWPATLVQPVGSPLSLECTVEGTSNPNLYWYRQAAGRGLQLLFYSVGIGQISSEVPQNLSASRPQDRQFILSSKKLLLSDSGFYLCACPMDRGSSYEQYFGPGTRLTVT.

CDR3 protein: CASTVLGTSGINEQFF. The CDR3 nucleotides are TGTGCCAGCACCGTGCTAGGGACTAGCGGGATCAATGAGCAGTTCTTC. This chain connects TRBV9 to TRBJ2-1, with TRBD2 matching 13 bases. Germline-derived CDR1 and CDR2 are SGDLS and YYNGEE. V lost 6 bases and J lost 6; bases outside the gene matches: 9. The CDR3 extends over 16 amino acids.

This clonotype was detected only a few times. For the CDR3, the DNA is TGTGCCAGTACCGTGACAGGGGGCAATCAGCCCCAGCATTTT. Its translation is CASTVTGGNQPQHF. The gene calls are TRBV19 and TRBJ1-5, with 8 bases that match TRBD1. This CDR3 region has 14 residues. J lost 2 bases, V lost 7 bases, and 4 bases had no gene match. In germline, CDR1 is LNHDA, CDR2 SQIVND (reference sequence).

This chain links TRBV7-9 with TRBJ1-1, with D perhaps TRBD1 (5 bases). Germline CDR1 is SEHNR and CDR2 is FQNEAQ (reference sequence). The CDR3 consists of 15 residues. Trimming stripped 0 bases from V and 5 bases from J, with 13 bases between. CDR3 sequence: CASSLANIKGTEAFF. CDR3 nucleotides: TGTGCCAGCAGCTTAGCGAACATAAAGGGGACTGAAGCTTTCTTT.

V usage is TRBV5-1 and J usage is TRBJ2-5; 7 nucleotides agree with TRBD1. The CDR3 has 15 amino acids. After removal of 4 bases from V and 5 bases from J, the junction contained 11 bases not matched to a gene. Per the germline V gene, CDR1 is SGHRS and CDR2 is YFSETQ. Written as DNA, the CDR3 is TGCGCCAGCAGCCCTTTAGTCGGACAGGACGAGACCCAGTACTTC. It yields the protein CASSPLVGQDETQYF.

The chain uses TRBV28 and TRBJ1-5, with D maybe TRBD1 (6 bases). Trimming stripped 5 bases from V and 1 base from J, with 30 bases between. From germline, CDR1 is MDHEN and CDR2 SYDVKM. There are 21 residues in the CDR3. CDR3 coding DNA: TGTGCCAGCAGTCTAAGGTCGGCAGGGGATTTTGGGGAAGGAAGCAATCAGCCCCAGCATTTT. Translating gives CASSLRSAGDFGEGSNQPQHF.

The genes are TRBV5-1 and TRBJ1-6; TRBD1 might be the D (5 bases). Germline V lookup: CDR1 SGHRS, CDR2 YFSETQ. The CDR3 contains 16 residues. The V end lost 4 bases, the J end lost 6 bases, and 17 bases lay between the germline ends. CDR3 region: CASSLGGNKGNSPLHF. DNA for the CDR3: TGCGCCAGCAGCCTGGGGGGTAACAAGGGTAATTCACCCCTCCACTTT.

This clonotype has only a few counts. The CDR3 nucleotides read TGTGCCAGCGGAGACCTACAGTATTACGAGCAGTACTTC. Amino acids: CASGDLQYYEQYF. The chain couples TRBV5-6 to TRBJ2-7; D gene uncertain. The CDR3 is made up of 13 amino acids. With 7 bases removed from V and 4 bases from J, the gap between germline ends came to 15 bases. Germline V lookup: CDR1 SGHDT, CDR2 YYEEEE.

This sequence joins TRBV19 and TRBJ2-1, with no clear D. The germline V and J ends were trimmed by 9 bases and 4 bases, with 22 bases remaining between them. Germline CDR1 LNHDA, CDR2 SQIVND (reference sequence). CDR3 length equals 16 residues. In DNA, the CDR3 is TGTGCCAGACTCACACCCCTTGGAACCTATTACAATGAGCAGTTCTTC. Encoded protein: CARLTPLGTYYNEQFF.

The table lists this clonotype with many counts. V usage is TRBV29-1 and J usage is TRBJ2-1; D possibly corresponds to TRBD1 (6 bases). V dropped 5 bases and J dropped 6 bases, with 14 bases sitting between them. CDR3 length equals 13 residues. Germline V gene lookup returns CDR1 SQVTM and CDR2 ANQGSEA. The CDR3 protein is CSVKQGLSNEQFF. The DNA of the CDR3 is TGCAGCGTTAAGCAGGGGTTGAGCAATGAGCAGTTCTTC.

The CDR3 region has the DNA TGTGCCAGCAGCTTACGGGCAGGGGCCTACAATGAGCAGTACTTC. It specifies CASSLRAGAYNEQYF. V and J are TRBV13 and TRBJ2-1; a possible D gene is TRBD1 (6 bases). Judging by the DNA end, TRBJ2-7 fits better; the J call may be wrong. The CDR3 extends over 15 amino acids. Germline CDR1 PRHDT, CDR2 FYEKMQ (reference sequence).

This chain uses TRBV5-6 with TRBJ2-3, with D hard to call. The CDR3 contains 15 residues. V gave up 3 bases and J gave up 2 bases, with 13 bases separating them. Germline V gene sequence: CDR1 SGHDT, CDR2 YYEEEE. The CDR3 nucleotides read TGTGCCAGCAGCTCCGTCCAGACGCTCACAGATACGCAGTATTTT. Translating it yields CASSSVQTLTDTQYF.

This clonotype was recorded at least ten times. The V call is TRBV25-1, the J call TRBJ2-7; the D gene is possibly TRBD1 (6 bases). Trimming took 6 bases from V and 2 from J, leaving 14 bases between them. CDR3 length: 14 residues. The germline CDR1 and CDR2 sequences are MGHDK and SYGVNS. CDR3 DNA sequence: TGTGCCAGCAGGACGCCGGGACACCCCTACGAGCAGTACTTC. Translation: CASRTPGHPYEQYF.

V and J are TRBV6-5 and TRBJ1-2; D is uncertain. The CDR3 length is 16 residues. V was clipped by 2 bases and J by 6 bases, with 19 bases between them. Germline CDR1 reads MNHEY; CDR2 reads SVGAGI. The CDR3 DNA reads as TGTGCCAGCAGTTACCGCGACCGCCAAGGTTATCATGGCTACACCTTC. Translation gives CASSYRDRQGYHGYTF.

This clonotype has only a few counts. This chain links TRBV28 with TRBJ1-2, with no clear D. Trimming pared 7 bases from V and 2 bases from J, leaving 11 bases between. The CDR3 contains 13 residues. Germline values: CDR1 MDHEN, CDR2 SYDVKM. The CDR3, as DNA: TGTGCCAGCAATACTCCGGGAAACTATGGCTACACCTTC. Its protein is CASNTPGNYGYTF.

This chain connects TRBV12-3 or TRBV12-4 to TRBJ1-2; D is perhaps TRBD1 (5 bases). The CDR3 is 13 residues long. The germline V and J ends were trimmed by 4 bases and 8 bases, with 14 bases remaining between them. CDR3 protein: CASSSGTRDGYTF. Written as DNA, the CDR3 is TGTGCCAGCAGTTCCGGGACCCGGGACGGCTACACCTTC.